This is a list of T cell receptor beta chains from one sample in a study of identical twins. From the 5' RACE reads, TCRdb called clonotypes with MiXCR, one entry per CDR3 protein. The repertoire has about 520,000 distinct CDR3 sequences, about 20% of them found once; the top ten carry around 0.9%. This sample also belongs to another study, concerning T cells expressing NK-cell markers.

Sequenced sample: CD4+ T cells sorted from blood. Receptors originate from a woman under 30 in good health. Each CDR3 is given with its conserved first and last residue. Expanded clones get a size class; other rows say once, few or many, or leave the size out.

clone_size	j_call	v_call	cdr3_aa
-	TRBJ2-7	TRBV7-2	CASSLDAPYEQYF
-	TRBJ2-5	TRBV6-5	CASSEGLETQYF
-	TRBJ1-2	TRBV20-1	CSARDLGTFNYGYTF
-	TRBJ1-1	TRBV27	CASSPRPPVNAEAFF
-	TRBJ2-5	TRBV4-3	CASSQRLAGEETQYF
few	TRBJ2-5	TRBV20-1	CSARVGAGETQYF
once	TRBJ2-3	TRBV10-3	CAIRTGGYTDTQYF
-	TRBJ2-7	TRBV7-2	CASSLRRGTSYEQYF
-	TRBJ2-1	TRBV29-1	CSVGGGQGPLNEQFF
few	TRBJ1-1	TRBV5-6	CASRALGGNTEAFF
-	TRBJ2-2	TRBV4-3	CASNRDRGLTGELFF
many	TRBJ2-7	TRBV5-4	CASRGDSYEQYF
few	TRBJ2-7	TRBV5-1	CASSPASGRYEQYF
-	TRBJ1-2	TRBV12-3/TRBV12-4	CASSRQGPSYTF
-	TRBJ2-2	TRBV11-1	CASSERMNTGELFF
few	TRBJ1-1	TRBV30	CAWSVRFGMVTEAFF
few	TRBJ2-7	TRBV12-3/TRBV12-4	CASSLGTGGPEQYF
-	TRBJ1-2	TRBV2	CASSKQGPGDYGYTF
-	TRBJ1-6	TRBV20-1	CSARGQGTLTPLHF
few	TRBJ2-5	TRBV7-9	CASSLGVNRAGETQYF
-	TRBJ2-3	TRBV28	CASSLSRDTQYF
few	TRBJ2-7	TRBV20-1	CSAREGISYEQYF
few	TRBJ1-1	TRBV2	CASTATGGNTEAFF
-	TRBJ2-7	TRBV20-1	CSSQGQGLGEQYF
-	TRBJ2-7	TRBV10-2	CASRSPGSSYEQYF
-	TRBJ1-5	TRBV7-8	CASTPRGRVSNQPQHF
-	TRBJ2-5	TRBV20-1	CSADQIQETQYF
-	TRBJ2-4	TRBV20-1	CSALGSEGGIKYF
-	TRBJ2-5	TRBV5-1	CASSSSGTKETQYF
-	TRBJ1-2	TRBV7-2	CASSLEFRQSGYTF
-	TRBJ1-2	TRBV5-1	CASSLGGQFYGYTF
few	TRBJ2-2	TRBV20-1	CSATGTREGELFF
-	TRBJ2-7	TRBV5-6	CAMAPGAANSYEQYF
few	TRBJ2-1	TRBV9	CASSVGASGGPHNEQFF
many	TRBJ1-1	TRBV12-3/TRBV12-4	CASHQYGTVNTEAFF
few	TRBJ1-1	TRBV20-1	CSASGLAGNTEAFF
few	TRBJ1-2	TRBV29-1	CSVVDTGDYYTF
-	TRBJ2-5	TRBV6-2/TRBV6-3	CASSFGQMLWETQYF
-	TRBJ1-6	TRBV7-9	CASSRTGTPLHF
-	TRBJ1-1	TRBV29-1	CSVGPRTGENTEAFF
few	TRBJ2-3	TRBV10-1	CASTAPGLRTQYF